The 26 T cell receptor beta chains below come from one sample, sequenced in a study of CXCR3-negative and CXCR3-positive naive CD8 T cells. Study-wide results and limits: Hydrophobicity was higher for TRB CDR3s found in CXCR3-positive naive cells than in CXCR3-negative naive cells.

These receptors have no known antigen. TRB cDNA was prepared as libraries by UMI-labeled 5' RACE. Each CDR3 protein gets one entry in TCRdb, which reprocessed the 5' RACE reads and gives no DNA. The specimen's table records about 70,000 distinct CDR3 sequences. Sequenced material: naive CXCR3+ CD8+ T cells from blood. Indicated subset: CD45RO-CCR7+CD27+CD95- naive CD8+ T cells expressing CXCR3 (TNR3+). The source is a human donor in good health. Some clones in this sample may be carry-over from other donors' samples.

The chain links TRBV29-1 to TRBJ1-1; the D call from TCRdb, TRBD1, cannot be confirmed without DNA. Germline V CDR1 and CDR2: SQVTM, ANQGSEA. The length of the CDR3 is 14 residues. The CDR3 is CSVPTTGVDTEAFF.

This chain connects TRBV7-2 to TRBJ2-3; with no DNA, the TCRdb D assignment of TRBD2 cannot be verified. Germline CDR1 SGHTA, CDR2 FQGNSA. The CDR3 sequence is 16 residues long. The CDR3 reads CASSEIAGGLADTQYF.

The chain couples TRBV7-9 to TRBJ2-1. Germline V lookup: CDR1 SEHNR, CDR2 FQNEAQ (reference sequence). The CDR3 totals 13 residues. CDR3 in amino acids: CASSSGSYNEQFF.

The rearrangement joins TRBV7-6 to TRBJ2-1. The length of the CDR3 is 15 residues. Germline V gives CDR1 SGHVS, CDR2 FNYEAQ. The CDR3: CASSPEVQLYNEQFF.

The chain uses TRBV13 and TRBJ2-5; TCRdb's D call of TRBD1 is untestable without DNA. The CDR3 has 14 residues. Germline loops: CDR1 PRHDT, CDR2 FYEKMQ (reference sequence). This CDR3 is CASSLAGGMETQYF.

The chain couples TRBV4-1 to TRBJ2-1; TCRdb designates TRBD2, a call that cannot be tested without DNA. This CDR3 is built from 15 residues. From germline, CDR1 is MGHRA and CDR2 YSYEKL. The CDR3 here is CASSQDPGGPGEQFF.

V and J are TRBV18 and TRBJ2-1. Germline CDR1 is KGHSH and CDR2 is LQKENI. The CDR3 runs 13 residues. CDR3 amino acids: CASSPKDYNEQFF.

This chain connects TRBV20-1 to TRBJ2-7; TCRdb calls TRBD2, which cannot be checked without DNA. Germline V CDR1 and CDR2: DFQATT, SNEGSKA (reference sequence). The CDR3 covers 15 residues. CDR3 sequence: CSASELADSSYEQYF.

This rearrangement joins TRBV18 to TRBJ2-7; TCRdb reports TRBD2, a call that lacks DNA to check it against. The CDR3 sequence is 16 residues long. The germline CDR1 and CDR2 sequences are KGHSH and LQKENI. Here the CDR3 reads CASSPPRGAHSYEQYF.

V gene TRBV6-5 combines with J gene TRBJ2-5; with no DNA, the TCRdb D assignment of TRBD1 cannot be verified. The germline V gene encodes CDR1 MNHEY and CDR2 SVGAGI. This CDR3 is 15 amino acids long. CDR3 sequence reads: CASSRRTGGEETQYF.

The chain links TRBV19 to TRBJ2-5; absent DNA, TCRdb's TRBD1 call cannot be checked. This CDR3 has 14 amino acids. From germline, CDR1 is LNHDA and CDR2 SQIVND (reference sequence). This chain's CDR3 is CASSMDNREETQYF. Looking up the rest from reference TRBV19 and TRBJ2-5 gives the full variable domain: DGGITQSPKYLFRKEGQNVTLSCEQNLNHDAMYWYRQDPGQGLRLIYYSQIVNDFQKGDIAEGYSVSREKKESFPLTVTSAQKNPTAFYLCASSMDNREETQYFGPGTRLLVL.

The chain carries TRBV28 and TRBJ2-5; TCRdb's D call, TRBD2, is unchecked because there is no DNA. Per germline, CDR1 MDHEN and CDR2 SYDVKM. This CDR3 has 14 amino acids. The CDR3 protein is CASAVAGETETQYF.

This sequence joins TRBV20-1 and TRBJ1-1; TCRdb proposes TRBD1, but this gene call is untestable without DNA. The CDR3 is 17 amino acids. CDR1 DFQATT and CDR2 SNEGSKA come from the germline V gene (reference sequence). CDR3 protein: CSARDLSVLRGDTEAFF.

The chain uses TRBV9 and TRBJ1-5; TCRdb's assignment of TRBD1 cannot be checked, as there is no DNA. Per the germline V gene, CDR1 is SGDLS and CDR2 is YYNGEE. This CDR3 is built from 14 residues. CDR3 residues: CASSPGGFNQPQHF. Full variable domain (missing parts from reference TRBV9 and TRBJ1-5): DSGVTQTPKHLITATGQRVTLRCSPRSGDLSVYWYQQSLDQGLQFLIQYYNGEERAKGNILERFSAQQFPDLHSELNLSSLELGDSALYFCASSPGGFNQPQHFGDGTRLSIL.

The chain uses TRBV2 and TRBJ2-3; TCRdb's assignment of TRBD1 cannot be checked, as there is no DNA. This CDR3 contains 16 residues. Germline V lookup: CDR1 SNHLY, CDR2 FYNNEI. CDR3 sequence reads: CASNPITGGFTDTQYF.

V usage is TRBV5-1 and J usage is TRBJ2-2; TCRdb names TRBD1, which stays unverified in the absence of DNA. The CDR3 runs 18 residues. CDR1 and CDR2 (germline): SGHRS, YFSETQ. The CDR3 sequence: CASSLRDRGRVATGELFF.

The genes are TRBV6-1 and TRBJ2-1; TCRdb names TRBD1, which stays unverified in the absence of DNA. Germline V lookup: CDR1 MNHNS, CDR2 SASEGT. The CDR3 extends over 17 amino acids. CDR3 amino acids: CASSEFVFRGDSNEQFF.

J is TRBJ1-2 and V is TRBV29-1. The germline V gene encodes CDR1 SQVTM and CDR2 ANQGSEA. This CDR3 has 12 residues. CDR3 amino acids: CSVEVSFYGYAF.

The CDR3 here is CASSFYGTGGTEAFF. This chain links TRBV5-5 with TRBJ1-1; TCRdb reports TRBD1, a call that lacks DNA to check it against. This CDR3 contains 15 residues. CDR1 is SGHKS, CDR2 YYEKEE, per germline (reference sequence). The complete variable domain, with remaining parts taken from reference TRBV5-5 and TRBJ1-1, reads DAGVTQSPTHLIKTRGQQVTLRCSPISGHKSVSWYQQVLGQGPQFIFQYYEKEERGRGNFPDRFSARQFPNYSSELNVNALLLGDSALYLCASSFYGTGGTEAFFGQGTRLTVV.

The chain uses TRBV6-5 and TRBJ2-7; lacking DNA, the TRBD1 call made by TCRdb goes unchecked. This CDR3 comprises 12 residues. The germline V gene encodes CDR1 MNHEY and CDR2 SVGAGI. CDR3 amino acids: CASGTGGYEQYF.

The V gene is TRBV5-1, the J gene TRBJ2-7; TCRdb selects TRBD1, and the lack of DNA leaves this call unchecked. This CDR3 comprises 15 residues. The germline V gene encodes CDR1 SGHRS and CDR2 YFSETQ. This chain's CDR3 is CASSFRQTGDYEQYF.

CDR3 in amino acids: CSASSRVSESQETQYF. The chain has TRBV20-1 and TRBJ2-5. This CDR3 has 16 residues. Germline V gene data show CDR1 as DFQATT and CDR2 as SNEGSKA (reference sequence).

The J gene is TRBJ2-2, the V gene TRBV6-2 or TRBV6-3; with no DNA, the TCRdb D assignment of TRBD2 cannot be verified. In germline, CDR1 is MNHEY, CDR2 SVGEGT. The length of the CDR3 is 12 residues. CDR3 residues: CASTDGGGELFF.

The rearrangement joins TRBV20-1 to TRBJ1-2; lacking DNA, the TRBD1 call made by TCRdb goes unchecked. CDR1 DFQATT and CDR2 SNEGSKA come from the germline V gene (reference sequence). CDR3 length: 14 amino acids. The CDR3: CSANRDRGSYGYTF.

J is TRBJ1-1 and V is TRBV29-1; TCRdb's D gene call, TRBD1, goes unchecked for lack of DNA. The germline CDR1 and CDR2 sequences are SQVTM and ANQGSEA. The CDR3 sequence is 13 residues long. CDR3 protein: CSAVSGGWTEAFF.

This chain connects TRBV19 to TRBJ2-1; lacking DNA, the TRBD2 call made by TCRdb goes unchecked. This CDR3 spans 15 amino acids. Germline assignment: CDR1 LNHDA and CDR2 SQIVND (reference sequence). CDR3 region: CASKASSGGAVEQFF.